These 20 T cell receptor beta chains were all obtained from the same sample, sequenced in a study of CD8 T cells in ankylosing spondylitis. TCRdb ran MiXCR on the 5' RACE reads and lists one entry per CDR3 protein. This sample has fewer than 250,000 distinct CDR3 sequences, with roughly 26% found just once. Material: blood, either unsorted or a sorted T cell fraction (not recorded which). These receptors came from a male donor with ankylosing spondylitis or in good health (not recorded which).

This clonotype was found a few times. The chain has TRBV20-1 and TRBJ2-1, with TRBD1 matching over 7 bases. J gave up 2 bases and V 5 bases, and 6 bases lay outside the gene matches. The CDR3 spans 14 residues. The germline V gene has CDR1 DFQATT and CDR2 SNEGSKA (reference sequence). DNA for the CDR3: TGCAGTGCTGCCAGGGGGTTCACCTACAATGAGCAGTTCTTC. Amino acid sequence: CSAARGFTYNEQFF.

V is TRBV20-1 and J is TRBJ1-1; weak D call: TRBD1 (6 bases). The CDR3 has 14 residues. Germline CDR1 and CDR2: DFQATT and SNEGSKA (reference sequence). The CDR3 DNA follows: TGCAGACTTGGGGGGGGCGCTTTCAACACTGAAGCTTTCTTT. Its protein is CRLGGGAFNTEAFF.

This clonotype was found many times. The V gene is TRBV4-3, the J gene TRBJ2-7, with TRBD2 as a possible D gene (7 bases). CDR1 and CDR2 (germline): LGHNA, YSLEER. The CDR3 is made up of 13 amino acids. Trimming stripped 2 bases from V and 3 bases from J, with 8 bases between. The CDR3 region is CASSQRGGYEQYF. DNA for the CDR3: TGCGCCAGCAGCCAAAGGGGGGGCTACGAGCAGTACTTC.

This sequence joins TRBV10-1 and TRBJ2-2; TRBD1 might be the D (5 bases). Trimming stripped 7 bases from V and 5 bases from J, with 8 bases between. Per the germline V gene, CDR1 is WNHNN and CDR2 is SYGVQD (reference sequence). The CDR3 spans 12 residues. In nucleotides, the CDR3 is TGCGCCAGCAACCCAGGGACCGGGGAGCTGTTTTTT. Translated, it gives CASNPGTGELFF.

This sequence joins TRBV4-1 and TRBJ2-5; D possibly corresponds to TRBD2 (5 bases). The CDR3 sequence is 14 residues long. Deletions cut 3 bases from V and 2 bases from J, with 10 bases between. Germline V gene lookup returns CDR1 MGHRA and CDR2 YSYEKL. The CDR3 sequence: CASSQNPGQETQYF. CDR3 in DNA: TGCGCCAGCAGCCAGAACCCGGGACAAGAGACCCAGTACTTC.

The chain recombines TRBV12-3 or TRBV12-4 with TRBJ1-5, with 9 nucleotides matching TRBD1. The CDR3 loop spans 15 amino acids. J lost 5 bases, V lost 6 bases, and 8 bases had no gene match. The CDR3, as DNA: TGTGCCAGCAGCAGCTTGGGACAGGGAGATCAGCCCCAGCATTTT. This gives the protein CASSSLGQGDQPQHF.

This clonotype was recorded at least ten times. The chain combines TRBV20-1 with TRBJ2-2; TRBD1 might be the D (7 bases). Germline V gene lookup returns CDR1 DFQATT and CDR2 SNEGSKA (reference sequence). V was clipped by 1 base and J by 6 bases, with 9 bases between them. CDR3 length: 13 amino acids. The CDR3 here is CSARGRGPGELFF. The DNA of the CDR3 is TGCAGTGCTAGAGGGAGGGGGCCCGGGGAGCTGTTTTTT.

The rearrangement uses TRBV4-2 and TRBJ2-3; D is perhaps TRBD2 (6 bases). Germline loops: CDR1 LGHNA, CDR2 YNFKEQ. CDR3 length: 18 residues. Trimming shortened V by 3 bases and J by 2 bases, and 21 bases separated the two germline ends. In nucleotides, the CDR3 is TGTGCCAGCAGCCAGGAACTCGCGATTGGGGGGAACACAGATACGCAGTATTTT. It specifies CASSQELAIGGNTDTQYF.

The gene calls are TRBV6-5 and TRBJ1-3, with TRBD1 as a possible D gene (5 bases). There are 14 residues in the CDR3. Germline values: CDR1 MNHEY, CDR2 SVGAGI. V gave up 6 bases and J gave up 0 bases, with 9 bases separating them. CDR3 protein: CASSYGTSGNTIYF. The CDR3 nucleotides read TGTGCCAGCAGCTACGGGACCTCTGGAAACACCATATATTTT.

This clonotype showed up many times. The chain joins TRBV5-1 to TRBJ1-5, with D unclear. The CDR3 is 14 amino acids. From germline, CDR1 is SGHRS and CDR2 YFSETQ. The V end lost 1 base, the J end lost 1 base, and 6 bases lay between the germline ends. CDR3 region: CASSLSGSNQPQHF. In DNA form, the CDR3 reads TGCGCCAGCAGCTTGAGTGGAAGCAATCAGCCCCAGCATTTT. The entire variable domain, with the rest obtained from reference TRBV5-1 and TRBJ1-5, is as follows: KAGVTQTPRYLIKTRGQQVTLSCSPISGHRSVSWYQQTPGQGLQFLFEYFSETQRNKGNFPGRFSGRQFSNSRSEMNVSTLELGDSALYLCASSLSGSNQPQHFGDGTRLSIL.

The gene calls are TRBV19 and TRBJ1-1; no clear D gene. V gave up 4 bases and J gave up 1 base, with 7 bases separating them. Germline values: CDR1 LNHDA, CDR2 SQIVND (reference sequence). This CDR3 comprises 13 residues. Here the CDR3 DNA reads TGTGCCAGTAGTACAACAACGAACACTGAAGCTTTCTTT. It specifies CASSTTTNTEAFF. Using reference TRBV19 and TRBJ1-1 for the parts outside the CDR3, the full variable domain is DGGITQSPKYLFRKEGQNVTLSCEQNLNHDAMYWYRQDPGQGLRLIYYSQIVNDFQKGDIAEGYSVSREKKESFPLTVTSAQKNPTAFYLCASSTTTNTEAFFGQGTRLTVV.

The sample holds many counts of this clonotype. The gene calls are TRBV5-1 and TRBJ2-5; 11 bases are shared with TRBD2. Germline-derived CDR1 and CDR2 are SGHRS and YFSETQ. Trimming at V came to 4 bases and at J to 5 bases, leaving 7 bases not matched to a gene. The CDR3 is 15 amino acids. This CDR3 is CASSIGTSGGETQYF. In nucleotides, the CDR3 is TGCGCCAGCAGCATCGGGACTAGCGGAGGGGAGACCCAGTACTTC.

This clonotype was counted ten times or more. The rearrangement uses TRBV28 and TRBJ1-2; D gene unclear. CDR1 and CDR2 (germline): MDHEN, SYDVKM. The CDR3 loop spans 13 amino acids. Deletions cut 6 bases from V and 1 base from J, with 9 bases between. The CDR3 DNA follows: TGTGCCAGCAGCGTAAACCTTAACTATGGCTACACCTTC. Its translation: CASSVNLNYGYTF.

This clonotype was seen many times. The chain has TRBV20-1 and TRBJ2-7; 10 nucleotides match TRBD2. V lost 6 bases and J lost 0; bases outside the gene matches: 8. The CDR3 runs to 15 residues. Germline assignment: CDR1 DFQATT and CDR2 SNEGSKA (reference sequence). The CDR3 protein is CSADSSGRGSYEQYF. CDR3 coding DNA: TGCAGTGCCGACTCTAGCGGGAGAGGCTCCTACGAGCAGTACTTC.

This clonotype was counted only a few times. The chain carries TRBV10-3 and TRBJ1-2; 7 nucleotides agree with TRBD1. The CDR3 consists of 14 residues. After removal of 4 bases from V and 8 bases from J, the junction contained 10 bases not matched to a gene. Germline-derived CDR1 and CDR2 are ENHRY and SYGVKD. The CDR3 loop reads CAISGGQSFRGYTF. CDR3 nucleotides: TGTGCCATCAGTGGGGGACAGTCCTTTCGCGGCTACACCTTC.

In its sample, this clonotype was seen many times. The rearrangement links TRBV27 to TRBJ2-5; 12 bases are a match to TRBD2. The CDR3 runs to 19 residues. The trim removed 5 bases at V and 3 bases at J, leaving 16 bases unmatched. Germline V CDR1 and CDR2: MNHEY, SMNVEV (reference sequence). Written as DNA, the CDR3 is TGTGCCAGCAGTCTCACCCGGCTAGCGGGAGGGCCTGGCGAAGAGACCCAGTACTTC. It specifies CASSLTRLAGGPGEETQYF.

V gene TRBV20-1 combines with J gene TRBJ2-1; possible D gene TRBD2, 5 bases. Trimming left V 1 base short and J 3 bases short, with 7 bases between. There are 13 residues in the CDR3. Germline V gene data show CDR1 as DFQATT and CDR2 as SNEGSKA (reference sequence). Here the CDR3 DNA reads TGCAGTGCTAGAGTGGCGGGCTACAATGAGCAGTTCTTC. Its translation: CSARVAGYNEQFF.

Written as DNA, the CDR3 is TGCAGCCTCCAGACTAGCTCGGGCATTCAGTACTTC. This sequence encodes CSLQTSSGIQYF. The chain has TRBV29-1 and TRBJ2-4, with 7 positions matching TRBD2. Germline V CDR1 and CDR2: SQVTM, ANQGSEA. The CDR3 covers 12 residues. With V trimmed by 8 bases and J by 9 bases, 10 bases remained unmatched.

The V and J genes are TRBV29-1 and TRBJ2-5, with TRBD1 matching over 9 bases. This CDR3 is built from 13 residues. Trimming at V came to 4 bases and at J to 2 bases, leaving 2 bases not matched to a gene. Germline lookup yields CDR1 SQVTM and CDR2 ANQGSEA. CDR3: CSVGGQGQETQYF. In DNA form, the CDR3 reads TGCAGCGTTGGGGGACAGGGTCAAGAGACCCAGTACTTC. The whole variable domain, filled in from reference TRBV29-1 and TRBJ2-5, reads SAVISQKPSRDICQRGTSLTIQCQVDSQVTMMFWYRQQPGQSLTLIATANQGSEATYESGFVIDKFPISRPNLTFSTLTVSNMSPEDSSIYLCSVGGQGQETQYFGPGTRLLVL.

On this clonotype: The germline gene is not matched at one end of the junction; a read error may be the cause. The rearrangement joins TRBV18 to TRBJ2-3, with D uncertain. This CDR3 has 15 residues. Germline CDR1 KGHSH, CDR2 LQKENI. DNA of the CDR3: TGTGCCAACTCACTGCCGGGCCAGAAACGGGATACGCAGTATTTT. Its protein is CANSLPGQKRDTQYF. Full variable domain (outside the CDR3, taken from reference TRBV18 and TRBJ2-3): NAGVMQNPRHLVRRRGQEARLRCSPMKGHSHVYWYRQLPEEGLKFMVYLQKENIIDESGMPKERFSAEFPKEGPSILRIQQVVRGDSAAYFCANSLPGQKRDTQYFGPGTRLTVL.